The next 9 T cell receptor beta chains were all read from a single sample in a study of shared clonotypes between healthy human individuals. Produced via immunoSEQ multiplex PCR; TCRdb's table is partial and in-frame only. The data contain about 990,000 clones, more than 75% of them singletons. The material sequenced was memory CD4+ T cells from PBMCs. Subset described: CD45RA-negative fraction. Receptors were obtained from a man younger than 35 in good health. Some clones in this sample may be carry-over from other donors' samples.

V gene TRBV7-6 combines with J gene TRBJ2-7; D gene uncertain. The V end lost 1 base, the J end lost 2 bases, and 9 bases lay between the germline ends. The CDR3 loop spans 14 amino acids. Germline V gene data show CDR1 as SGHVS and CDR2 as FNYEAQ. The CDR3 bases are TGTGCCAGCAGCTTAGGCCCCAGTCCCTACGAGCAGTACTTC. It specifies CASSLGPSPYEQYF.

This rearrangement joins TRBV11-3 to TRBJ2-1, with D perhaps TRBD1 (6 bases). This CDR3 spans 16 amino acids. V dropped 5 bases and J dropped 0 bases, with 14 bases sitting between them. In germline, CDR1 is SGHNT, CDR2 YENEEA. This CDR3 is CASSPYGGSSYNEQFF. The CDR3 bases are TGTGCCAGCAGCCCCTATGGGGGCAGCTCCTACAATGAGCAGTTCTTC.

In DNA, the CDR3 is TGTGCCAGTAGTATAGAAGGGGCTAGCGGGTATTACAATGAGCAGTTCTTC. As protein: CASSIEGASGYYNEQFF. J is TRBJ2-1 and V is TRBV19; the match to TRBD2 covers 8 bases. The germline gives CDR1 LNHDA, CDR2 SQIVND (reference sequence). CDR3 length: 17 residues. V trimming: 0 bases; J trimming: 4 bases; junction bases outside the gene matches: 8.

This chain connects TRBV18 to TRBJ2-7, with D maybe TRBD2 (6 bases). The germline CDR1 and CDR2 sequences are KGHSH and LQKENI. The V and J ends lost 0 bases and 6 bases respectively, with 15 bases between them. This CDR3 region has 15 residues. CDR3 protein: CASSPPSREAPEQYF. CDR3 nucleotides: TGTGCCAGCTCACCACCCTCCAGGGAGGCTCCCGAGCAGTACTTC.

This clone was detected only once. A clone one base away is much larger, so this may be a read error. Other DNA sequences of this sample code for an identical CDR3. The chain has TRBV7-9 and TRBJ1-2; no reliable D call. The CDR3 is 16 residues long. The germline CDR1 and CDR2 sequences are SEHNR and FQNEAQ (reference sequence). The V gene lost 3 bases and the J gene lost 0 bases, with 14 bases spanning the gap. In DNA, the CDR3 is TGTGCCAGCAGCTTTAGAGATGGAAGTACTAACTATGGCTACACCTTC. This translates into CASSFRDGSTNYGYTF.

The chain recombines TRBV27 with TRBJ2-1; the match to TRBD2 covers 10 bases. Germline V gene lookup returns CDR1 MNHEY and CDR2 SMNVEV (reference sequence). V was clipped by 1 base and J by 6 bases; unmatched bases: 6. This CDR3 comprises 16 residues. CDR3 sequence reads: CASSLWVGTSVNEQFF. The CDR3 DNA reads as TGTGCCAGCAGTTTATGGGTAGGGACTAGCGTCAATGAGCAGTTCTTC.

A remark on this clone: Other DNA sequences in this specimen translate into the identical CDR3. This chain connects TRBV9 to TRBJ2-2, with D perhaps matching TRBD1 or TRBD2 (6 bases each). V gave up 0 bases and J gave up 3 bases, with 12 bases separating them. The CDR3 contains 16 residues. Germline loops: CDR1 SGDLS, CDR2 YYNGEE. The CDR3: CASSVEGGLYTGELFF. DNA of the CDR3: TGTGCCAGCAGCGTAGAGGGGGGCTTGTACACCGGGGAGCTGTTTTTT.

The chain is built from TRBV29-1 and TRBJ1-5; TRBD1 is a possible D gene (6 bases). The CDR3 runs 12 residues. The germline V and J ends were trimmed by 4 bases and 6 bases, with 10 bases remaining between them. In germline, CDR1 is SQVTM, CDR2 ANQGSEA. This chain's CDR3 is CSVGIGGQPQHF. Written as DNA, the CDR3 is TGCAGCGTTGGAATAGGGGGTCAGCCCCAGCATTTT.

The chain employs TRBV6-1 and TRBJ2-2, with D unresolved. V was shortened by 7 bases and J by 0 bases, with 9 bases between the two germline ends. This CDR3 has 14 residues. The germline V gene encodes CDR1 MNHNS and CDR2 SASEGT. CDR3 loop: CASKVAPNTGELFF. CDR3 nucleotide sequence: TGTGCCAGCAAGGTAGCACCGAACACCGGGGAGCTGTTTTTT.